This T cell receptor (beta chain) was retrieved from a study of beta chain features in type 1 diabetes. Since all of the isolated RNA was reverse transcribed, expressed TCRB transcripts were what got sequenced. TCRdb keeps only in-frame clones here, not all; method: immunoSEQ multiplex PCR. This table has about 330,000 clones, around 10% appearing once. As to this clone: The antigen is undetermined.

V shed 5 bases, J shed 1 base, and the junction held 2 bases outside the gene matches. The CDR3 totals 16 residues. CDR1 and CDR2 (germline): SGHTA, FQGNSA. Study conclusions and caveats: Shorter TCRB CDR3s, moderately but significantly so, marked every one of the four CD4+ subsets in Type 1 diabetes patients.

The V call is TRBV7-2, the J call TRBJ2-3; 14 nucleotides line up with TRBD2. This receptor was identified in a woman in her 30s in good health. Sequencing used naive CD4+ T cells from blood. The CDR3 DNA reads TGTGCCAGCAGCCCGACTAGCGGGAGGGGCACAGATACGCAGTATTTT. Translating gives CASSPTSGRGTDTQYF.